The source of this TCR beta chain is a study of blood T cells in healthy people across ages. Across the study: There was about one barcoded beta molecule captured by template switching per two T cells.

Donation came from healthy Caucasian individuals in Russia who were aged roughly 6 to 95. A J-beta primer mix and a sample-barcoded 5' primer were used in a second PCR of about 6 to 12 cycles. Each cDNA molecule was tagged by a template-switch adaptor that had 12 random nucleotides. TCRdb called the 5' RACE reads again in MiXCR, with one record for every CDR3 protein. This table has 1.5 million to 2 million distinct CDR3 sequences, about two fifths appearing once. V was pared by 5 bases and J by 5 bases, with 7 bases of the junction left unmatched. The germline V gene encodes CDR1 SGHRS and CDR2 YFSETQ. CDR3 size: 14 residues.

V gene TRBV5-1 combines with J gene TRBJ1-1; TRBD1 agrees at 9 bases. Sequencing was carried out using blood. The TCR sequence derives from a human donor in good health. The CDR3 loop reads CASREGQGLTEAFF. The CDR3 bases are TGCGCCAGCAGAGAGGGACAGGGATTGACTGAAGCTTTCTTT.